The source of this T cell receptor beta chain is a study of blood T cell repertoires in COVID-19. Study at large: The origin of the acute and convalescent COVID-19 samples was the United States, Italy and Spain. T cells, B-cell-depleted T cells, or PBMCs provided the cDNA or gDNA that served as material.

CDR1 is MNHEY, CDR2 SMNVEV, per germline (reference sequence). The CDR3 is 16 residues long. V was pared by 3 bases and J by 3 bases, with 8 bases of the junction left unmatched. Study processing details: By means of reference gene primer amplification, nucleated cell counts were estimated. The data were produced by immunoSEQ multiplex PCR, yet TCRdb's version contains in-frame clones alone and is incomplete. V, J and clone size are taken as reported in that table, and D and trimming were inferred from the DNA itself. The sample records about 170,000 clones, 83% being singletons. This receptor was identified in a woman aged 80 or older with acute or convalescent COVID-19. The genes are TRBV27 and TRBJ1-5; 7 bases fit TRBD1. Input material: peripheral blood. The CDR3 region is CASSFSSTGSNQPQHF. DNA for the CDR3: TGTGCCAGCAGTTTCTCCTCGACAGGGTCCAATCAGCCCCAGCATTTT.